These 2 T cell receptor beta chains share one sample of origin, sequenced in a study of Ad26.COV2.S vaccination and SARS-CoV-2 variants. Treatment denoted: about 20 received Ad26.COV2.S at low or high dose, single or two shots; about five received placebo; per-sample allocation not given. The investigators took samples on day 63 after the first vaccine or placebo injection. Here immunoSEQ multiplex PCR was the method, and the copy in TCRdb shows in-frame clones only, minus some. The table records roughly 700,000 clones, roughly 90% of them present only once. The sequencing here drew on peripheral blood, taken in a trial of Ad26.COV2.S vaccine versus placebo. Receptor source: a person aged 18-60 years who received the Ad26.COV2.S COVID-19 vaccine or a placebo.

This clone was counted a single time. The V call is TRBV5-5, the J call TRBJ2-7, with 7 nucleotides matching TRBD2. The CDR3 runs to 19 residues. V was pared by 2 bases and J by 0 bases, with 17 bases of the junction left unmatched. Germline lookup yields CDR1 SGHKS and CDR2 YYEKEE (reference sequence). As DNA, the CDR3 is TGTGCCAGCAGCTTCTCACTAACCATTCTAGCGGTCCTCTCCTACGAGCAGTACTTC. Translated, it gives CASSFSLTILAVLSYEQYF.

The chain combines TRBV5-1 with TRBJ2-1; the D is unclear. V was pared by 4 bases and J by 5 bases, with 13 bases between. Germline V gives CDR1 SGHRS, CDR2 YFSETQ. The CDR3 is 14 amino acids. CDR3 in DNA: TGCGCCAGCAGCACGGACGGCTACAACAATGAGCAGTTCTTC. Translation gives CASSTDGYNNEQFF.